The 18 T cell receptor beta chains given below trace back to one sample, sequenced in a study of cytomegalovirus exposure and HLA in healthy donors. 13 Jbeta primers and 60 Vbeta primers were used for the PCR. Generated by immunoSEQ multiplex PCR, the TCRdb table keeps only in-frame clones and is missing some. This table has about 190,000 clones, 65% to 85% appearing once. Sample: PBMCs. These receptors were obtained from a boy aged 2 to 9 in good health and CMV-seronegative.

The V and J genes are TRBV14 and TRBJ1-1; no clear D gene. Germline V gene lookup returns CDR1 SGHDN and CDR2 FVKESK. The CDR3 contains 13 residues. Deletions cut 0 bases from V and 4 bases from J, with 6 bases between. This CDR3 reads CASSQEGSTEAFF. The CDR3 coding sequence is TGTGCCAGCAGCCAAGAAGGGAGCACTGAAGCTTTCTTT.

A remark on this clone: The same CDR3 can be traced to other DNA sequences in this sample. The CDR3 loop is CASSERETQYF. The CDR3 nucleotides read TGTGCCAGCAGTGAGAGGGAGACCCAGTACTTC. V is TRBV2 and J is TRBJ2-5; D gene uncertain. This CDR3 comprises 11 residues. Trimming took off 3 bases at V and 5 bases at J, with 4 bases between the two ends. Germline CDR1 and CDR2: SNHLY and FYNNEI.

This clone was detected a few times. This chain joins TRBV6-1 and TRBJ2-3; 7 bases line up with TRBD2. This CDR3 contains 15 residues. J lost 0 bases, V lost 3 bases, and 3 bases had no gene match. Germline V gene data show CDR1 as MNHNS and CDR2 as SASEGT. This chain's CDR3 is CASSEQRGSTDTQYF. As DNA, the CDR3 is TGTGCCAGCAGTGAGCAGCGGGGTAGCACAGATACGCAGTATTTT.

This sequence joins TRBV7-9 and TRBJ2-7, with TRBD2 matching over 10 bases. The germline V gene encodes CDR1 SEHNR and CDR2 FQNEAQ (reference sequence). This CDR3 is built from 15 residues. The trim removed 5 bases at V and 3 bases at J, leaving 7 bases unmatched. The DNA of the CDR3 is TGTGCCAGCAGCCCTGGCGGACTAGCGGACTACGAGCAGTACTTC. It yields the protein CASSPGGLADYEQYF.

The V and J genes are TRBV4-3 and TRBJ2-7; the D gene is possibly TRBD2 (5 bases). The CDR3 is made up of 15 amino acids. V gave up 0 bases and J gave up 2 bases, with 11 bases separating them. Germline V gene lookup returns CDR1 LGHNA and CDR2 YSLEER. The CDR3 spells CASSQDSSGTYEQYF. CDR3 nucleotide sequence: TGCGCCAGCAGCCAAGATTCAAGCGGAACCTACGAGCAGTACTTC.

V gene TRBV7-8 combines with J gene TRBJ2-1, with TRBD2 matching 12 bases. With 4 bases clipped from V and 0 bases from J, the junction kept 13 bases outside the gene matches. From germline, CDR1 is SGHVS and CDR2 FQNEAQ. The CDR3 covers 20 residues. Here the CDR3 DNA reads TGTGCCAGCAGCTACCCAGGACTAGCGGGACTACGAAGCTCCTACAATGAGCAGTTCTTC. Translated, it gives CASSYPGLAGLRSSYNEQFF.

This chain links TRBV6-1 with TRBJ2-5; 16 nucleotides align to TRBD2. The CDR3 consists of 19 residues. With 2 bases clipped from V and 5 bases from J, the junction kept 11 bases outside the gene matches. CDR1 is MNHNS, CDR2 SASEGT, per germline. The CDR3 nucleotides are TGTGCCAGCAGTGAACATCCCGGGACTAGCGGGGGGGCTCTCGAGACCCAGTACTTC. It yields the protein CASSEHPGTSGGALETQYF.

V and J are TRBV7-2 and TRBJ1-2; the D is unclear. CDR1 is SGHTA, CDR2 FQGNSA, per germline. The CDR3 totals 13 residues. The germline V and J ends were trimmed by 1 base and 3 bases, with 6 bases remaining between them. CDR3 DNA: TGTGCCAGCAGCTTAGGGCAGGACTATGGCTACACCTTC. Residues: CASSLGQDYGYTF.

The rearrangement uses TRBV7-9 and TRBJ2-1; D not certain. Per germline, CDR1 SEHNR and CDR2 FQNEAQ (reference sequence). There are 12 residues in the CDR3. Trimming took 5 bases from V and 6 from J, leaving 8 bases between them. Here the CDR3 DNA reads TGTGCCAGCAGCGGGCCAACCAATGAGCAGTTCTTC. It yields the protein CASSGPTNEQFF.

This chain joins TRBV4-3 and TRBJ2-3, with D possibly matching TRBD2 (5 bases). Per germline, CDR1 LGHNA and CDR2 YSLEER. The CDR3 covers 17 residues. The V and J ends lost 0 bases and 5 bases respectively, with 18 bases between them. The CDR3 spells CASSQESSSSVKDTQYF. The CDR3, as DNA: TGCGCCAGCAGCCAAGAGAGCAGTAGTAGCGTGAAAGATACGCAGTATTTT.

The J gene is TRBJ2-7, the V gene TRBV27; 8 nucleotides match TRBD1. Germline V gives CDR1 MNHEY, CDR2 SMNVEV (reference sequence). V was pared by 3 bases and J by 4 bases, with 8 bases of the junction left unmatched. This CDR3 region has 15 residues. The CDR3 reads CASSFVRDRPYEQYF. Here the CDR3 DNA reads TGTGCCAGCAGTTTTGTCCGGGACAGGCCGTACGAGCAGTACTTC.

CDR3 protein: CASSSGREQFF. In DNA form, the CDR3 reads TGTGCCAGCAGCTCCGGGAGAGAGCAGTTCTTC. The chain has TRBV7-6 and TRBJ2-1, with a tentative D call TRBD2 (6 bases). V was pared by 4 bases and J by 10 bases, with 8 bases between. Germline CDR1 reads SGHVS; CDR2 reads FNYEAQ. This CDR3 is 11 amino acids long.

CDR3 DNA sequence: TGTGCCAGCAGCTACGGGACAGGCAATGAAAAACTGTTTTTT. Its translation: CASSYGTGNEKLFF. This chain joins TRBV7-9 and TRBJ1-4, with 8 bases that match TRBD1. This CDR3 comprises 14 residues. V lost 4 bases to trimming and J lost 5 bases; unmatched junction nucleotides: 3. The germline V gene has CDR1 SEHNR and CDR2 FQNEAQ (reference sequence).

The V and J genes are TRBV25-1 and TRBJ2-3; no firm D call. Germline V gene sequence: CDR1 MGHDK, CDR2 SYGVNS. Trimming left V 2 bases short and J 2 bases short, with 8 bases between. The CDR3 contains 14 residues. In DNA form, the CDR3 reads TGTGCCAGCAGTGAACTAGGTTCCACAGATACGCAGTATTTT. Translating gives CASSELGSTDTQYF. Variable domain in full (rest from reference TRBV25-1 and TRBJ2-3): EADIYQTPRYLVIGTGKKITLECSQTMGHDKMYWYQQDPGMELHLIHYSYGVNSTEKGDLSSESTVSRIRTEHFPLTLESARPSHTSQYLCASSELGSTDTQYFGPGTRLTVL.

J is TRBJ2-1 and V is TRBV13, with 8 bases fitting TRBD1. V shed 3 bases, J shed 8 bases, and the junction held 15 bases outside the gene matches. The CDR3 totals 17 residues. CDR1 is PRHDT and CDR2 is FYEKMQ in the germline V gene (reference sequence). CDR3 loop: CASSFIYDRGSCDEQFF. DNA for the CDR3: TGTGCCAGCAGCTTTATTTACGACAGGGGATCTTGCGATGAGCAGTTCTTC. The complete variable domain, with remaining parts taken from reference TRBV13 and TRBJ2-1, reads AAGVIQSPRHLIKEKRETATLKCYPIPRHDTVYWYQQGPGQDPQFLISFYEKMQSDKGSIPDRFSAQQFSDYHSELNMSSLELGDSALYFCASSFIYDRGSCDEQFFGPGTRLTVL.

This sequence joins TRBV29-1 and TRBJ2-5; D perhaps matches TRBD2 (5 bases). The CDR3 is made up of 11 amino acids. V was trimmed by 8 bases and J by 7 bases, leaving 14 bases between them. The germline CDR1 and CDR2 sequences are SQVTM and ANQGSEA. CDR3 in amino acids: CSSTIGRTQYF. The CDR3 DNA sequence: TGCAGCTCGACGATTGGGAGGACCCAGTACTTC.

The genes are TRBV14 and TRBJ2-7; the match to TRBD2 covers 11 bases. This CDR3 contains 16 residues. The germline gives CDR1 SGHDN, CDR2 FVKESK. V was clipped by 0 bases and J by 3 bases; unmatched bases: 4. The CDR3 loop reads CASSQDSSGRSYEQYF. Written as DNA, the CDR3 is TGTGCCAGCAGCCAAGATTCTAGCGGGAGGAGCTACGAGCAGTACTTC.

This chain uses TRBV27 with TRBJ2-3; TRBD2 agrees at 7 bases. CDR1 MNHEY and CDR2 SMNVEV come from the germline V gene (reference sequence). The V gene end was trimmed by 4 bases and the J gene end by 2 bases; junction bases not matched to a gene: 15. The CDR3 length is 18 residues. The CDR3 loop reads CASSSSPGGLYATDTQYF. In nucleotides, the CDR3 is TGTGCCAGCAGTTCCTCTCCTGGGGGACTATATGCCACAGATACGCAGTATTTT.